These 17 T cell receptor beta chains originate from one sample sequenced in a study of Ad26.COV2.S vaccination and SARS-CoV-2 variants. Assay: immunoSEQ multiplex PCR; the TCRdb copy retains only in-frame clones and omits some. The sample comprises around 300,000 clones, about 89% of which are singletons, and 5% rests with the top ten. As to treatment: around 19 received Ad26.COV2.S at low or high dose, single or two shots; roughly 5 received placebo; per-sample allocation not given. All samples were drawn on day 63, counting from the first vaccine or placebo injection. The sample consisted of peripheral blood, taken in a trial of Ad26.COV2.S vaccine versus placebo. Source of these receptors: a person between 18 and 60 years old who received the Ad26.COV2.S COVID-19 vaccine or a placebo.

A single count supports this clone. DNA of the CDR3: TGTGCCATCAGTGATATCGGGGGTTACACTGAAGCTTTCTTT. Protein sequence: CAISDIGGYTEAFF. V is TRBV10-3 and J is TRBJ1-1; tentative D call: TRBD1 (5 bases). V gave up 3 bases and J gave up 3 bases, with 11 bases separating them. The CDR3 spans 14 residues. Germline CDR1 ENHRY, CDR2 SYGVKD.

This chain connects TRBV7-7 to TRBJ2-2, with D hard to call. Trimming pared 5 bases from V and 4 bases from J, leaving 8 bases between. Germline V gives CDR1 SSHAT, CDR2 FNYEAQ (reference sequence). This CDR3 contains 13 residues. CDR3 loop: CASSPLRTGELFF. The CDR3 coding sequence is TGTGCCAGCAGCCCATTGCGCACCGGGGAGCTGTTTTTT.

This rearrangement joins TRBV18 to TRBJ1-2, with 9 bases matching TRBD1. The length of the CDR3 is 13 residues. Germline CDR1 and CDR2: KGHSH and LQKENI. Germline trimming cut 1 base from V and 8 bases from J; bases unmatched to any gene: 2. CDR3 coding DNA: TGTGCCAGCTCACCACGGGACAGGGAGGGCTACACCTTC. The encoded protein is CASSPRDREGYTF.

The chain carries TRBV7-9 and TRBJ2-3; a possible D gene is TRBD2 (5 bases). There are 15 residues in the CDR3. Per germline, CDR1 SEHNR and CDR2 FQNEAQ (reference sequence). V lost 1 base, J lost 2 bases, and 10 bases lay in between. The CDR3 sequence is CASSLGGSTTDTQYF. The CDR3 DNA is TGTGCCAGCAGCTTAGGAGGGTCTACCACAGATACGCAGTATTTT.

The chain has TRBV9 and TRBJ1-4; D remains unclear. The germline CDR1 and CDR2 sequences are SGDLS and YYNGEE. This CDR3 spans 16 amino acids. Trimming took off 4 bases at V and 0 bases at J, with 13 bases between the two ends. This CDR3 is CASSPRAGTTNEKLFF. In nucleotides, the CDR3 is TGTGCCAGCAGCCCGAGGGCAGGTACAACTAATGAAAAACTGTTTTTT.

The chain joins TRBV30 to TRBJ1-3, with 7 bases matching TRBD1. This CDR3 has 20 amino acids. V lost 0 bases, J lost 2 bases, and 19 bases stayed unmatched. Per germline, CDR1 GTSNPN and CDR2 SVGIG (reference sequence). As DNA, the CDR3 is TGTGCCTGGAGTGTACAAGTCGTCGGGACAGCCCTCTACGCTGGAAACACCATATATTTT. This codes for CAWSVQVVGTALYAGNTIYF.

The genes are TRBV19 and TRBJ1-3, with D hard to call. The CDR3 sequence is 14 residues long. V was pared by 5 bases and J by 4 bases, with 12 bases between. Germline CDR1 reads LNHDA; CDR2 reads SQIVND (reference sequence). The CDR3 here is CASSGVGLGNTIYF. For the CDR3, the DNA is TGTGCCAGTAGTGGGGTCGGTCTGGGAAACACCATATATTTT.

This clone has a handful of counts. The chain recombines TRBV2 with TRBJ2-5, with D possibly matching TRBD1 (6 bases). The CDR3 runs to 13 residues. Germline assignment: CDR1 SNHLY and CDR2 FYNNEI. Trimming pared 7 bases from V and 2 bases from J, leaving 11 bases between. The CDR3 DNA follows: TGTGCCAGCAACGAGGGGGAACAAGAGACCCAGTACTTC. Protein sequence: CASNEGEQETQYF.

This clone appeared once. V gene TRBV5-1 combines with J gene TRBJ1-1; a possible D gene is TRBD1 (6 bases). V lost 4 bases and J lost 4, with 14 bases in between. This CDR3 region has 14 residues. The germline V gene encodes CDR1 SGHRS and CDR2 YFSETQ. The CDR3 DNA is TGCGCCAGCAGCCGCAGCAGGGGCGGCACTGAAGCTTTCTTT. It specifies CASSRSRGGTEAFF.

The chain joins TRBV19 to TRBJ2-3; D is ambiguous. Between the trimmed V and J ends, which lost 8 bases and 2 bases, there was a span of 17 bases. Germline CDR1 reads LNHDA; CDR2 reads SQIVND (reference sequence). The CDR3 spans 15 residues. Written as DNA, the CDR3 is TGTGCCAGTGCGGAAGGAAGGTACTCCACAGATACGCAGTATTTT. This encodes CASAEGRYSTDTQYF.

This chain joins TRBV5-6 and TRBJ2-7; 10 bases fit TRBD2. Germline V lookup: CDR1 SGHDT, CDR2 YYEEEE. Trimming took 5 bases from V and 0 from J; bases not matched to a gene: 5. CDR3 length: 15 amino acids. CDR3 coding DNA: TGTGCCAGCAGTTCGAGGACTAGCGGCTCCTACGAGCAGTACTTC. This gives the protein CASSSRTSGSYEQYF. Filled out from reference TRBV5-6 and TRBJ2-7, the complete variable domain reads DAGVTQSPTHLIKTRGQQVTLRCSPKSGHDTVSWYQQALGQGPQFIFQYYEEEERQRGNFPDRFSGHQFPNYSSELNVNALLLGDSALYLCASSSRTSGSYEQYFGPGTRLTVT.

The chain joins TRBV9 to TRBJ2-2; D may be TRBD1 or TRBD2 (5 bases each). CDR1 SGDLS and CDR2 YYNGEE come from the germline V gene. V dropped 4 bases and J dropped 0 bases, with 16 bases sitting between them. The CDR3 runs 17 residues. CDR3 sequence reads: CASSRNRRLPNTGELFF. The CDR3 nucleotides are TGTGCCAGCAGCCGAAACAGGAGGCTACCGAACACCGGGGAGCTGTTTTTT.

The chain combines TRBV27 with TRBJ1-2; 8 positions match TRBD1. The V gene's germline CDR1 is MNHEY and CDR2 SMNVEV (reference sequence). V trimming: 6 bases; J trimming: 8 bases; junction bases outside the gene matches: 5. The CDR3 has 12 amino acids. CDR3 nucleotide sequence: TGTGCCAGCAGCTCAGGGGGCCAAGGCTACACCTTC. Amino acid sequence: CASSSGGQGYTF.

This clone was found a few times. The chain couples TRBV29-1 to TRBJ1-2; D is unresolved. Trimming pared 4 bases from V and 7 bases from J, leaving 16 bases between. CDR1 and CDR2 (germline): SQVTM, ANQGSEA. CDR3 length: 13 amino acids. In nucleotides, the CDR3 is TGCAGCGTTGTTCGTTTCGGGGAGGCTGGCTACACCTTC. Translating gives CSVVRFGEAGYTF.

The chain combines TRBV9 with TRBJ1-4; possibly TRBD1 for D (6 bases). The length of the CDR3 is 15 residues. Per the germline V gene, CDR1 is SGDLS and CDR2 is YYNGEE. Trimming cost V 2 bases and J 0 bases, with 8 bases left between them. CDR3 nucleotides: TGTGCCAGCAGCGTGGACAGCGCAACTAATGAAAAACTGTTTTTT. Residues: CASSVDSATNEKLFF.

The CDR3 bases are TGCAGTGCTAGTACGGGCCCTTCAGGGCTCTCCTACAATGAGCAGTTCTTC. Protein: CSASTGPSGLSYNEQFF. This sequence joins TRBV20-1 and TRBJ2-1; tentatively, D is TRBD1 (5 bases). CDR3 length: 17 residues. Germline CDR1 is DFQATT and CDR2 is SNEGSKA (reference sequence). Trimming pared 3 bases from V and 0 bases from J, leaving 18 bases between.

V usage is TRBV11-2 and J usage is TRBJ2-2; D possibly corresponds to TRBD1 (6 bases). Germline-derived CDR1 and CDR2 are SGHAT and FQNNGV. This CDR3 region has 15 residues. Trimming pared 6 bases from V and 1 base from J, leaving 12 bases between. The CDR3 coding sequence is TGTGCCAGCAGTTCTCGACAGGTGAACACCGGGGAGCTGTTTTTT. It translates to CASSSRQVNTGELFF.